Below are 8 T cell receptor beta chains sequenced from a single sample in a study of blood T cell repertoires in COVID-19. TCRdb's table, derived via immunoSEQ multiplex PCR, lists solely in-frame clones and lacks some. Of 380,000 or so clones listed, more than 80% are singletons. Material for sequencing was peripheral blood. These receptors were taken from a man aged 40-49 years with acute or convalescent COVID-19.

The chain has TRBV19 and TRBJ2-1, with 9 bases identical to TRBD1. CDR1 and CDR2 from the germline V gene are LNHDA and SQIVND (reference sequence). The junction had 7 bases not matched to a gene; V was cut back by 4 bases and J by 6 bases. CDR3 length: 15 amino acids. The CDR3 loop reads CASSTGTGFVNEQFF. DNA of the CDR3: TGTGCCAGTAGTACCGGGACAGGGTTTGTCAATGAGCAGTTCTTC.

J is TRBJ1-2 and V is TRBV7-2; 8 bases agree with TRBD1. Per germline, CDR1 SGHTA and CDR2 FQGNSA. The length of the CDR3 is 16 residues. V lost 1 base and J lost 5; bases outside the gene matches: 9. The CDR3 nucleotides are TGTGCCAGCAGCTTAGATGTGGGGACAGGAGTATATGGCTACACCTTC. Its translation is CASSLDVGTGVYGYTF.

This clone was detected once. The chain carries TRBV5-1 and TRBJ1-4, with D possibly matching TRBD1 (5 bases). CDR1 is SGHRS and CDR2 is YFSETQ in the germline V gene. The CDR3 has 15 amino acids. Deletions cut 4 bases from V and 5 bases from J, with 15 bases between. CDR3 nucleotides: TGCGCCAGCAGCCAGAACAGGATAACCAATGAAAAACTGTTTTTT. Translation: CASSQNRITNEKLFF.

A word on this clone: Other DNA variants within this sample encode the same CDR3. V usage is TRBV30 and J usage is TRBJ1-3; D gene ambiguous. The CDR3 is made up of 13 amino acids. Trimming took 2 bases from V and 0 from J, leaving 5 bases between them. In germline, CDR1 is GTSNPN, CDR2 SVGIG (reference sequence). CDR3 in DNA: TGTGCCTGGAGTACGAGCTCTGGAAACACCATATATTTT. Its protein is CAWSTSSGNTIYF.

The CDR3 here is CASSLSQAGRRETQYF. CDR3 DNA: TGTGCCAGCAGCTTAAGTCAGGCGGGGCGAAGGGAGACCCAGTACTTC. The chain employs TRBV5-4 and TRBJ2-5; tentative D call: TRBD2 (6 bases). The CDR3 has 16 amino acids. Germline values: CDR1 SGHNT, CDR2 YYREEE (reference sequence). V lost 2 bases and J lost 5, with 19 bases in between. The full variable domain, in which reference TRBV5-4 and TRBJ2-5 provide the parts outside the CDR3, is ETGVTQSPTHLIKTRGQQVTLRCSSQSGHNTVSWYQQALGQGPQFIFQYYREEENGRGNFPPRFSGLQFPNYSSELNVNALELDDSALYLCASSLSQAGRRETQYFGPGTRLLVL.

This chain joins TRBV20-1 and TRBJ1-1; unclear D gene. Germline CDR1 is DFQATT and CDR2 is SNEGSKA (reference sequence). Deletions cut 7 bases from V and 6 bases from J, with 9 bases between. The length of the CDR3 is 10 residues. The CDR3 DNA sequence: TGCAGTGACCGAGGGCCTGAAGCTTTCTTT. Its protein product is CSDRGPEAFF.

This chain uses TRBV11-2 with TRBJ1-5, with 8 bases matching TRBD1. Trimming removed 4 bases from V and 7 bases from J; junction bases left unmatched: 6. The CDR3 totals 14 residues. Germline CDR1 and CDR2: SGHAT and FQNNGV. In DNA form, the CDR3 reads TGTGCCAGCAGCTCCGGACAGGGCTCCCAGCCCCAGCATTTT. It specifies CASSSGQGSQPQHF.

A note on this clone: This CDR3 is also generated by other DNA sequences in the sample. The J gene is TRBJ1-5, the V gene TRBV6-5; 9 bases agree with TRBD1. The CDR3 is 13 amino acids. Germline trimming cut 5 bases from V and 7 bases from J; bases unmatched to any gene: 3. The germline gives CDR1 MNHEY, CDR2 SVGAGI. The CDR3 spells CASSPTGGQPQHF. CDR3 DNA: TGTGCCAGCAGTCCGACAGGGGGGCAGCCCCAGCATTTT.